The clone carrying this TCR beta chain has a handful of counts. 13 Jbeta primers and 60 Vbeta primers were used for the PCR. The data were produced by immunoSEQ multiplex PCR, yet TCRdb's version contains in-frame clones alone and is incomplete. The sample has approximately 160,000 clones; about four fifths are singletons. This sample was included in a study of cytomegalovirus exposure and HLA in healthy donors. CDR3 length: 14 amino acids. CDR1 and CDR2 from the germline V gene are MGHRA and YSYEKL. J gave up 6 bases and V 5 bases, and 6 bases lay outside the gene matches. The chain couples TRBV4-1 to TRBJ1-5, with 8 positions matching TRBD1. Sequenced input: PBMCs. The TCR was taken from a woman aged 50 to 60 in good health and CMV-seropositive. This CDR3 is CASSKTGESQPQHF. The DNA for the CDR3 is TGCGCCAGCAGCAAGACAGGGGAGAGTCAGCCCCAGCATTTT.